The present TCR beta chain was sequenced within a study of tissue T cells after allogeneic stem cell transplantation. Findings and caveats of the study: Anatomically similar tissues had similar TCR repertoires within each patient.

Only in-frame clones appear in the TCRdb table, and some are missing; sequencing was by immunoSEQ multiplex PCR. Of about 26,000 clones listed, under 95% are singletons. On this clone: The target antigen is unknown.

Sequencing used blood, obtained before transplantation. The clonotype originates from a male donor aged 60 or over who later had graft-versus-host disease after an allogeneic stem cell transplant.

The CDR3 loop is CASSTGGANTEAFF. In nucleotides, the CDR3 is TGTGCCAGCAGCACAGGGGGCGCAAACACTGAAGCTTTCTTT. The gene calls are TRBV5-4 and TRBJ1-1, with TRBD1 matching 9 bases. V shed 4 bases, J shed 2 bases, and the junction held 3 bases outside the gene matches. Germline CDR1 and CDR2: SGHNT and YYREEE (reference sequence). The CDR3 loop spans 14 amino acids.